This T cell receptor beta chain was profiled in a study of blood T cell repertoires in COVID-19 (dated by TCRdb to the early 2020s). Looking at the study overall: Collaborator samples came from the United States, Italy and Spain and covered acute and convalescent phases of COVID-19. The material from the prospective study consisted of cDNA or gDNA derived from T cells, B-cell-depleted T cells, or PBMCs. The dataset comprised deeply sampled blood TCRbeta repertoires from subjects exposed to, actively infected with, or recovered from COVID-19. The repertoires were released in a freely available public database meant as a resource for research on the immune response to SARS-CoV-2. Samples came from the ongoing ImmuneRACE study (first 160 participants) plus 1,254 subjects from 6 global collaborators. A de-identified subject ID, COVID-19 status, age in years and sex were almost always included in the sample metadata. Where available, HLA class I and class II types were obtained from metadata supplied by the sample provider rather than from assay-based typing. What the work shows at the level of the full study, not this receptor alone: Clinical and demographic metadata were provided uncurated, with the amount varying by source and participant.

TCRbeta CDR3 regions were amplified from genomic DNA using the immunoSEQ Assay, a bias-controlled multiplex PCR. The authors' pipeline ran thus. The number of nucleated cells in each sample was estimated from the amplification of reference gene primers within the assay. To quantify the absolute abundance of each unique TCRbeta CDR3 rearrangement, sequence reads were collapsed and filtered. For each sample, productive Simpson clonality was calculated by taking the square root of Simpson's diversity index across productive rearrangements. TCRdb limited this immuneACCESS table to in-frame rearrangements with V and J called. A share of clones is missing; checked studies link under half to unresolved V genes, and the rest is unexplained. V and J calls and clone size are as listed in that table; D and trimming were resolved from the DNA. In this sample the table shows more than 70,000 clones, about 86% of which occur a single time. Clones ranked in the top ten supply approximately 22% of the sample.

As for this clone: Its antigen is not yet known. Base qualities are not provided; no much larger clone lies one nucleotide away.

The collaborating institutions used their own protocols to collect whole blood in K2EDTA tubes. For TCRbeta analysis, collaborators shipped samples in one of three forms: frozen whole blood, isolated PBMCs, or DNA extracted from either of those sample types. The sequence was obtained from a woman over 75 in a cohort sampled during active or convalescent COVID-19. The sequenced material came from peripheral blood.

The DNA is TGTGCCAGTAGAAGACAGGGAAGCGAGCAGTACGTC. Translation gives CASRRQGSEQYV. This chain is built from TRBV19 and TRBJ2-7; 7 central bases correspond to TRBD1. The germline V gene (reference sequence) gives CDR1 as LNHDA and CDR2 as SQIVND. The germline V end is reduced by 6 bases and the J end by 6 bases; junction bases left unmatched: 5. CDR3 length: 12 amino acids, cysteine to valine. Of the read, only the CDR3 DNA is kept; its 36 bases are in frame from base 1.